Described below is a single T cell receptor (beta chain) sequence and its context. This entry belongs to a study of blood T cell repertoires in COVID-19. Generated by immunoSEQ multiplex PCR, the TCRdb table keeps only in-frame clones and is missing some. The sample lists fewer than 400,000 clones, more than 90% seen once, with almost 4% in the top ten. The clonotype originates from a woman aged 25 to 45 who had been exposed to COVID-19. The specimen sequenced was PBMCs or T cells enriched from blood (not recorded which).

The CDR3 bases are TGTGCCAGCAGCCCCTCCACCTGGGACAGGAACTATGGCTACACCTTC. This gives the protein CASSPSTWDRNYGYTF. The genes are TRBV3-1 (or the pseudogene TRBV3-2) and TRBJ1-2; TRBD1 aligns across 8 bases. The germline V gene encodes CDR1 LGHDT and CDR2 YNNKEL (reference sequence). There are 16 residues in the CDR3. J was trimmed by 2 bases and V by 4 bases; bases with no gene match: 9.